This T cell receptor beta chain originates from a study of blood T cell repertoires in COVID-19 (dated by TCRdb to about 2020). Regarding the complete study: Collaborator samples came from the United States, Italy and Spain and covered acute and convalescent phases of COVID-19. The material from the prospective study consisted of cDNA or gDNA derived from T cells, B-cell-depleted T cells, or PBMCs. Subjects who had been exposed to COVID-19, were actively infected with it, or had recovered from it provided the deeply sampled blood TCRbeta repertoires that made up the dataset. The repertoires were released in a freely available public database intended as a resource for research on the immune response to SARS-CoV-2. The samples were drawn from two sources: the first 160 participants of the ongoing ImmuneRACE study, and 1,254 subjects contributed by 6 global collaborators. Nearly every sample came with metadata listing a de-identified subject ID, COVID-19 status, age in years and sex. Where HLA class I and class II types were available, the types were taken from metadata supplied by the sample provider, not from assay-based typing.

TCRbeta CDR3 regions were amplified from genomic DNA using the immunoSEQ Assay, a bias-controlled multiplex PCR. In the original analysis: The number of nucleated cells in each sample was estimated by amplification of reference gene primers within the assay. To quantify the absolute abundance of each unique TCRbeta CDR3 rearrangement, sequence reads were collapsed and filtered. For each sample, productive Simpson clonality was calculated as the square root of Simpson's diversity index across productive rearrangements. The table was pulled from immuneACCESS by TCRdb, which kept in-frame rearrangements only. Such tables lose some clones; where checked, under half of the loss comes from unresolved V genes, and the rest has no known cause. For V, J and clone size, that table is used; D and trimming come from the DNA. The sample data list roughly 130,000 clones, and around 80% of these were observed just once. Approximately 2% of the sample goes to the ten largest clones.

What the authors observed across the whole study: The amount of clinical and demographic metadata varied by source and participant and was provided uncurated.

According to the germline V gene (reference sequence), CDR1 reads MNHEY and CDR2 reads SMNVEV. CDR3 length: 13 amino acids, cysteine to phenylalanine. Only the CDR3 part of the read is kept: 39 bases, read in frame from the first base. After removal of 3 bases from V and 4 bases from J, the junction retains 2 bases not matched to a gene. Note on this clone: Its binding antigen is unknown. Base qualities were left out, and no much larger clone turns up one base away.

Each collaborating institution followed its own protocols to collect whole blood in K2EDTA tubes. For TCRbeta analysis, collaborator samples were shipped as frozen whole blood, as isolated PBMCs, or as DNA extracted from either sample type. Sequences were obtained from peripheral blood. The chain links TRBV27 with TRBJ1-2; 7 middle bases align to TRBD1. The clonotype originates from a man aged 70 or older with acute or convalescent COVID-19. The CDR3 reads CASSFGQAYGYTF. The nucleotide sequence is TGTGCCAGCAGTTTCGGACAGGCCTATGGCTACACCTTC.